These T cell receptor beta chains were read from a single sample in a study of blood T cell repertoires in COVID-19. Data came from immunoSEQ multiplex PCR; TCRdb stores just in-frame clones and leaves some out. The sample records 200,000 to 300,000 clones, approximately 83% being singletons. Sequencing used PBMCs or T cells enriched from blood (not recorded which). These receptors were collected from a woman in her forties with acute COVID-19. CDR3s include the opening cysteine and the closing phenylalanine or tryptophan. The D gene is left open where the match is weak. The size entry is marked missing in some rows and otherwise reads once, few, many or a size class.

V: TRBV11-2; size: once; D: TRBD1; J: TRBJ1-2; DNA: TGTGCCAGCAGGAAGGGGACAGGCTATAACTATGGCTACACCTTC; CDR3: CASRKGTGYNYGYTF
V: TRBV19; size: .; D: .; J: TRBJ2-2; DNA: TGTGCCAGTAGTATAGAGACAACAGGGTTTACCGGGGAGCTGTTTTTT; CDR3: CASSIETTGFTGELFF
V: TRBV19; size: .; D: TRBD1; J: TRBJ2-5; DNA: TGTGCCAGTAGTATTGAACAGGGGGATCGGGAGACCCAGTACTTC; CDR3: CASSIEQGDRETQYF
V: TRBV7-8; size: .; D: .; J: TRBJ1-5; DNA: TGTGCCAGCAGCTTACATAGGCCCGTGAGGGCAGGCCCCAATCAGCCCCAGCATTTT; CDR3: CASSLHRPVRAGPNQPQHF
V: TRBV5-1; size: .; D: .; J: TRBJ2-7; DNA: TGCGCCAGCAGCTTGAGTGGGCAGGCAAGCTACGAGCAGTACTTC; CDR3: CASSLSGQASYEQYF
V: TRBV11-3; size: .; D: .; J: TRBJ2-5; DNA: TGTGCCAGCAGCTTAGAGGAGGGTGTAAAGACCCAGTACTTC; CDR3: CASSLEEGVKTQYF
V: TRBV12-3/TRBV12-4; size: .; D: .; J: TRBJ1-5; DNA: TGTGCCAGCAGGACAGGTTTTCAGCCCCAGCATTTT; CDR3: CASRTGFQPQHF
V: TRBV2; size: .; D: TRBD2; J: TRBJ2-1; DNA: TGTGCCAGCCGGGACTACACGGGGAATGAGCAGTTCTTC; CDR3: CASRDYTGNEQFF
V: TRBV25-1; size: .; D: TRBD1; J: TRBJ2-6; DNA: TGTGCCAGCAGTTATGACAGGGAATTGGCTGGGGCCAACGTCCTGACTTTC; CDR3: CASSYDRELAGANVLTF
V: TRBV19; size: .; D: .; J: TRBJ1-3; DNA: TGTGCCAGTAGTACAAACTTCGGACAGACTGGAAACACCATATATTTT; CDR3: CASSTNFGQTGNTIYF
V: TRBV11-2; size: .; D: .; J: TRBJ1-2; DNA: TGTGCCAGCAGCTTAGAAGGGGTGGAAATAGGCTATGGCTACACCTTC; CDR3: CASSLEGVEIGYGYTF
V: TRBV30; size: .; D: TRBD1; J: TRBJ1-2; DNA: TGTGCCTGGAGTCTAGGGGGACAGGGCACTAACTATGGCTACACCTTC; CDR3: CAWSLGGQGTNYGYTF
V: TRBV7-6; size: .; D: TRBD2; J: TRBJ2-7; DNA: TGTGCCAGCAGCCGAACTAGCGGGAACTCCTACGAGCAGTACTTC; CDR3: CASSRTSGNSYEQYF
V: TRBV4-1; size: .; D: .; J: TRBJ2-2; DNA: TGCGCCAGCAGCCAAGAGGGGGCGGTGAACACCGGGGAGCTGTTTTTT; CDR3: CASSQEGAVNTGELFF
V: TRBV19; size: .; D: TRBD2; J: TRBJ2-1; DNA: TGTGCCAGTAGTATGCCGGGACTAGCGGGAGGGCCGGGTGAGCAGTTCTTC; CDR3: CASSMPGLAGGPGEQFF
V: TRBV5-1; size: .; D: TRBD1; J: TRBJ1-4; DNA: TGCGCCAGCAGCTTGGCCCCGGGGCAGGGGGATGAAAAACTGTTTTTT; CDR3: CASSLAPGQGDEKLFF
V: TRBV5-1; size: .; D: TRBD1; J: TRBJ1-1; DNA: TGCGCCAGCAGGGAGGGGGCCCACACTGAAGCTTTCTTT; CDR3: CASREGAHTEAFF
V: TRBV2; size: .; D: .; J: TRBJ2-5; DNA: TGTGCCAGCGAACCCCGGGACACAGAAGAGACCCAGTACTTC; CDR3: CASEPRDTEETQYF
V: TRBV10-2; size: .; D: TRBD2; J: TRBJ2-2; DNA: TGCGCCAGCAGTGTCCCGGGACTAGCGGGAGAGCACACCGGGGAGCTGTTTTTT; CDR3: CASSVPGLAGEHTGELFF
V: TRBV15; size: .; D: TRBD2; J: TRBJ2-7; DNA: TGTGCCACCAGCAGAGATTCGGGCGGGAGGATCCAATACGAGCAGTACTTC; CDR3: CATSRDSGGRIQYEQYF
V: TRBV7-3; size: .; D: TRBD2; J: TRBJ2-1; DNA: TGTGCCAGCAGCTTAATTGCGGGAGGATACAATGAGCAGTTCTTC; CDR3: CASSLIAGGYNEQFF
V: TRBV7-9; size: .; D: .; J: TRBJ2-2; DNA: TGTGCCAGCAGCCCACAAGGACTGGCGAACACCGGGGAGCTGTTTTTT; CDR3: CASSPQGLANTGELFF
V: TRBV19; size: .; D: TRBD2; J: TRBJ2-1; DNA: TGTGCCAGTAGTATCTTCACTAGCGGGAGTATCAATGAGCAGTTCTTC; CDR3: CASSIFTSGSINEQFF
V: TRBV7-6; size: .; D: .; J: TRBJ1-1; DNA: TGTGCCAGCAGCTTATATCAGTCTGAAGCTTTCTTT; CDR3: CASSLYQSEAFF
V: TRBV7-9; size: .; D: .; J: TRBJ2-7; DNA: TGTGCCAGCAGCAAGGGACTTAAGCCCTACGAGCAGTACTTC; CDR3: CASSKGLKPYEQYF
V: TRBV6-2/TRBV6-3; size: once; D: .; J: TRBJ1-1; DNA: TGTGCCAGCAGTATGGGGGGGACTGAAGCTTTCTTT; CDR3: CASSMGGTEAFF
V: TRBV5-1; size: .; D: TRBD2; J: TRBJ2-1; DNA: TGCGCCAGCAGCTATAAGACTAGCGGGGGGTCCTACAATGAGCAGTTCTTC; CDR3: CASSYKTSGGSYNEQFF
V: TRBV24-1; size: .; D: .; J: TRBJ2-3; DNA: TGTGCCACCAGTCCTATTACGGGTACGCAGTATTTT; CDR3: CATSPITGTQYF
V: TRBV5-6; size: .; D: .; J: TRBJ2-3; DNA: TGTGCCAGCAGCATTGAATTACTAAACACAGATACGCAGTATTTT; CDR3: CASSIELLNTDTQYF
V: TRBV18; size: .; D: .; J: TRBJ2-5; DNA: TGTGCCAGCTCACCACTAGCGGAGACCCAGTACTTC; CDR3: CASSPLAETQYF
V: TRBV4-1; size: few; D: .; J: TRBJ1-1; DNA: TGCGCCAGCAGCCCCCTGGGCTCCGAAGCTTTCTTT; CDR3: CASSPLGSEAFF
V: TRBV14; size: .; D: .; J: TRBJ2-7; DNA: TGTGCCAGCAGCTCCGGACATAGGAGCTCCTACGAGCAGTACTTC; CDR3: CASSSGHRSSYEQYF
V: TRBV13; size: .; D: TRBD1; J: TRBJ2-7; DNA: TGTGCCAGCAGCTTGGGACAGGTATCCTACGAGCAGTACTTC; CDR3: CASSLGQVSYEQYF
V: TRBV12-5; size: .; D: .; J: TRBJ2-7; DNA: TGTGCTAGTGGTTTGGAGGGGAACGAGCAGTACTTC; CDR3: CASGLEGNEQYF
V: TRBV5-1; size: .; D: .; J: TRBJ2-1; DNA: TGCGCCAGCAGCTTTTTCGGAGATAAGGGAGATGAGCAGTTCTTC; CDR3: CASSFFGDKGDEQFF
V: TRBV9; size: .; D: .; J: TRBJ2-2; DNA: TGTGCCAGCAGCGACCAGGCTCTGGGCACCGGGGAGCTGTTTTTT; CDR3: CASSDQALGTGELFF
V: TRBV18; size: .; D: .; J: TRBJ1-1; DNA: TGTGCCAGCTCACCACAAGGGGTAAACACTGAAGCTTTCTTT; CDR3: CASSPQGVNTEAFF